The 21 T cell receptor beta chains reported below all come from one sample, sequenced in a study of T-cell memory formation after mild COVID-19 (dated by TCRdb to the early 2020s). To prepare the library, 5' RACE was applied. The sequencer was an Illumina NovaSeq 6000. The public reads were quality trimmed at Q25 with fastp and then assembled into clones with MiXCR by TCRdb, keeping productive beta chains. CDR3 protein duplicates are merged, each entry listing the most common genes and DNA. Present in this sample are 160,000 or so distinct CDR3 sequences, roughly 31% of which were seen just once. The top ten constitute around 12% of the sample. Sequences were obtained from PBMCs or a T cell subset sorted from them (not recorded which). These receptors originate from an adult woman who had mild COVID-19 (a few samples of this study predate the infection). The sample titles of this study are shuffled in the database, so cell type and time point are left out; the donor was told from shared clones.

This sequence joins TRBV5-1 and TRBJ2-7, with D possibly TRBD1 on 6 matching bases. The V end lost 4 bases, the J end lost 2 bases, and 19 bases lay between the germline ends. The CDR3 runs 16 residues. Germline V gene data show CDR1 as SGHRS and CDR2 as YFSETQ. The CDR3 loop is CASSLGGHRATYEQYF. As DNA, the CDR3 is TGCGCCAGCAGCCTGGGCGGGCACAGGGCCACCTACGAGCAGTACTTC.

This clonotype was counted a few times. The J gene is TRBJ2-3, the V gene TRBV12-3 or TRBV12-4; D is possibly TRBD1 (7 bases). The CDR3 extends over 14 amino acids. V was pared by 5 bases and J by 6 bases, with 15 bases between. CDR3 residues: CASSQRQGGDTQYF. CDR3 bases: TGTGCCAGCAGTCAAAGACAGGGAGGTGATACGCAGTATTTT.

The table lists this clonotype with a few counts. V and J are TRBV20-1 and TRBJ1-1, with a possible D match to TRBD1 (6 bases). Trimming took off 3 bases at V and 5 bases at J, with 10 bases between the two ends. Germline V CDR1 and CDR2: DFQATT, SNEGSKA (reference sequence). CDR3 length equals 12 residues. CDR3 sequence (DNA): TGCAGTGCTAGGATTAGGGGGACTGAAGCTTTCTTT. It translates to CSARIRGTEAFF.

The gene calls are TRBV15 and TRBJ2-7; D is perhaps TRBD1 or TRBD2 (6 bases each). V dropped 11 bases and J dropped 0 bases, with 14 bases sitting between them. CDR3 size: 13 residues. Germline CDR1 LNHNV, CDR2 YYDKDF (reference sequence). CDR3 amino acids: CAGGQKSSYEQYF. CDR3 in DNA: TGTGCCGGGGGGCAGAAGAGCTCCTACGAGCAGTACTTC.

V is TRBV7-9 and J is TRBJ2-1; D gene uncertain. V dropped 0 bases and J dropped 5 bases, with 17 bases sitting between them. Per the germline V gene, CDR1 is SEHNR and CDR2 is FQNEAQ (reference sequence). The CDR3 sequence is 17 residues long. CDR3: CASSLAYGSPRDNEQFF. In DNA, the CDR3 is TGTGCCAGCAGCTTAGCTTACGGATCCCCTCGGGACAATGAGCAGTTCTTC.

The rearrangement uses TRBV5-4 and TRBJ1-1; D is unresolved. Per the germline V gene, CDR1 is SGHNT and CDR2 is YYREEE (reference sequence). V lost 1 base and J lost 7, with 11 bases in between. This CDR3 has 13 amino acids. The CDR3 DNA reads TGTGCCAGCAGCTTGTTCGGCCAGCTTGAAGCTTTCTTT. It specifies CASSLFGQLEAFF.

This clonotype was counted a few times. This sequence joins TRBV7-2 and TRBJ2-3; perhaps TRBD2 as D (7 bases). Germline values: CDR1 SGHTA, CDR2 FQGNSA. There are 18 residues in the CDR3. V was trimmed by 0 bases and J by 2 bases, leaving 18 bases between them. The CDR3 DNA follows: TGTGCCAGCAGCTTAGCGGGGAGGGGGAGGGCCTCCACAGATACGCAGTATTTT. Amino acids: CASSLAGRGRASTDTQYF.

The chain recombines TRBV20-1 with TRBJ2-3; D is possibly TRBD2 (6 bases). This CDR3 is 14 amino acids long. Trimming shortened V by 2 bases and J by 6 bases, and 15 bases separated the two germline ends. CDR1 is DFQATT and CDR2 is SNEGSKA in the germline V gene (reference sequence). For the CDR3, the DNA is TGCAGTGCTAGACGTCCGGGGAGGAGGGATACGCAGTATTTT. Translation: CSARRPGRRDTQYF.

The V call is TRBV4-2, the J call TRBJ2-7; weak D call: TRBD2 (5 bases). The CDR3 contains 16 residues. V was cut by 0 bases and J by 4 bases, with 16 bases left in between. CDR1 and CDR2 (germline): LGHNA, YNFKEQ. The CDR3 is CASSQDNPGERYEQYF. Written as DNA, the CDR3 is TGTGCCAGCAGCCAAGATAACCCCGGGGAGCGGTACGAGCAGTACTTC.

The gene calls are TRBV6-5 and TRBJ2-1; D assignment may be TRBD1 or TRBD2 (5 bases each). V was clipped by 2 bases and J by 4 bases, with 12 bases between them. The CDR3 sequence is 15 residues long. Germline V gene sequence: CDR1 MNHEY, CDR2 SVGAGI. The DNA for the CDR3 is TGTGCCAGCAGTTACCGGTCAGGGAGATACAATGAGCAGTTCTTC. As protein: CASSYRSGRYNEQFF.

This clonotype has a handful of counts. This chain uses TRBV5-1 with TRBJ2-2; 11 positions match TRBD2. The CDR3 sequence is 19 residues long. Germline lookup yields CDR1 SGHRS and CDR2 YFSETQ. V lost 0 bases and J lost 1; bases outside the gene matches: 8. For the CDR3, the DNA is TGCGCCAGCAGCTTGGCCCGTCTAGCGGGGGGTCTGAACACCGGGGAGCTGTTTTTT. It codes for CASSLARLAGGLNTGELFF.

The chain combines TRBV9 with TRBJ2-3; D remains unclear. CDR3 size: 13 residues. V was shortened by 0 bases and J by 4 bases, with 6 bases between the two germline ends. Germline V gene lookup returns CDR1 SGDLS and CDR2 YYNGEE. This CDR3 is CASSVAWADTQYF. CDR3 DNA: TGTGCCAGCAGCGTAGCTTGGGCAGATACGCAGTATTTT.

This clonotype was detected a few times. This CDR3 reads CSVEGLGDRSYEQYF. The CDR3 nucleotides read TGCAGCGTTGAAGGTTTAGGGGACCGCTCCTACGAGCAGTACTTC. This sequence joins TRBV29-1 and TRBJ2-7, with D possibly called TRBD1 or TRBD2 (5 bases each). Trimming cost V 1 base and J 0 bases, with 13 bases left between them. The germline CDR1 and CDR2 sequences are SQVTM and ANQGSEA. This CDR3 is 15 amino acids long.

A few counts support this clonotype. The chain recombines TRBV27 with TRBJ2-3, with D possibly TRBD1 on 6 matching bases. This CDR3 has 16 amino acids. The V gene lost 3 bases and the J gene lost 6 bases, with 19 bases spanning the gap. Germline V lookup: CDR1 MNHEY, CDR2 SMNVEV (reference sequence). This CDR3 reads CASSFGQGTLPDTQYF. The CDR3 DNA reads TGTGCCAGCAGTTTCGGCCAGGGGACCCTCCCGGATACGCAGTATTTT.

The chain couples TRBV18 to TRBJ2-3, with D maybe TRBD1 (5 bases). The CDR3 loop spans 14 amino acids. The germline V and J ends were trimmed by 6 bases and 5 bases, with 15 bases remaining between them. The germline gives CDR1 KGHSH, CDR2 LQKENI. CDR3 loop: CASSMQGRRDTQYF. The CDR3 nucleotides are TGTGCCAGCTCCATGCAGGGAAGACGAGATACGCAGTATTTT.

V and J are TRBV20-1 and TRBJ1-1, with D possibly TRBD1 on 6 matching bases. Deletions cut 0 bases from V and 6 bases from J, with 26 bases between. Germline V CDR1 and CDR2: DFQATT, SNEGSKA (reference sequence). The CDR3 is 18 residues long. The CDR3 DNA sequence: TGCAGTGCTAGAGATGCTCGGGGGCAGGCGCCCCGAACCGCTGAAGCTTTCTTT. The encoded protein is CSARDARGQAPRTAEAFF.

This clonotype has more than one count but fewer than ten. The V gene is TRBV2, the J gene TRBJ2-3; D ambiguous. In germline, CDR1 is SNHLY, CDR2 FYNNEI. Trimming cost V 6 bases and J 2 bases, with 15 bases left between them. The CDR3 contains 15 residues. The CDR3 sequence: CASRQEQILTDTQYF. The CDR3 DNA reads as TGTGCCAGCAGACAAGAACAGATTCTCACAGATACGCAGTATTTT. Complete variable domain (other parts from reference TRBV2 and TRBJ2-3): EPEVTQTPSHQVTQMGQEVILRCVPISNHLYFYWYRQILGQKVEFLVSFYNNEISEKSEIFDDQFSVERPDGSNFTLKIRSTKLEDSAMYFCASRQEQILTDTQYFGPGTRLTVL.

This chain connects TRBV7-9 to TRBJ2-4, with 9 positions matching TRBD1. The V and J ends lost 5 bases and 7 bases, in that order; junction bases with no gene match: 3. The CDR3 runs 13 residues. The germline gives CDR1 SEHNR, CDR2 FQNEAQ (reference sequence). The CDR3 sequence: CASSGTGRNIQYF. For the CDR3, the DNA is TGTGCCAGCAGCGGGACAGGGAGGAACATTCAGTACTTC.

CDR3 in DNA: TGTGCCAGCAGCGTAACTAGCGGGGGGGCCAGGAACAATGAGCAGTTCTTC. This translates into CASSVTSGGARNNEQFF. The V and J genes are TRBV9 and TRBJ2-1; 13 bases line up with TRBD2. CDR1 is SGDLS and CDR2 is YYNGEE in the germline V gene. The CDR3 is made up of 17 amino acids. After removal of 1 base from V and 5 bases from J, the junction contained 6 bases not matched to a gene.

The chain carries TRBV12-3 or TRBV12-4 and TRBJ1-1; a possible D gene is TRBD1 (5 bases). V was clipped by 7 bases and J by 5 bases, with 17 bases between them. The CDR3 loop spans 14 amino acids. CDR3 loop: CASTRSPGRTEAFF. The DNA of the CDR3 is TGTGCCAGCACCAGAAGCCCAGGGAGGACTGAAGCTTTCTTT.

The chain uses TRBV15 and TRBJ1-2; tentative D call: TRBD1 (6 bases). Looked up from germline, CDR1 is LNHNV and CDR2 is YYDKDF (reference sequence). This CDR3 comprises 14 residues. The V end lost 5 bases, the J end lost 8 bases, and 18 bases lay between the germline ends. The DNA for the CDR3 is TGTGCCACCAGCCCCACTGGCACAGGGACAGGCTACACCTTC. Translating gives CATSPTGTGTGYTF.